Listed here are 21 T cell receptor beta chains from one sample, sequenced in a study of T cell changes during pregnancy in multiple sclerosis (dated by TCRdb to between 2018 and 2021). Library creation used the immunoSEQ multiplex PCR assay. TCRdb re-hosts the immuneACCESS table, in-frame sequences only. Its copies lack some clones; in the studies checked, an unresolved V gene accounts for under half of them, and the cause for the rest is not known. This sample gives 60,000 to 85,000 clones in total; 75% to 95% of them show up just once. 2.3% of the sample is taken by the ten largest. The input for sequencing was peripheral blood, taken in the first trimester of pregnancy. The source of these receptors is a female donor with multiple sclerosis, enrolled in a pregnancy study.

The rearrangement joins TRBV27 to TRBJ1-5; the D is unclear. The germline V gene has CDR1 MNHEY and CDR2 SMNVEV (reference sequence). The CDR3 consists of 14 residues. Trimming removed 3 bases at V and 0 bases at J, with 6 bases between. CDR3: CASSFGYSNQPQHF. The CDR3 nucleotides read TGTGCCAGCAGTTTCGGGTATAGCAATCAGCCCCAGCATTTT.

The J gene is TRBJ2-2, the V gene TRBV9, with 7 bases aligning to TRBD2. V gave up 0 bases and J gave up 1 base; unmatched junction bases: 3. Germline values: CDR1 SGDLS, CDR2 YYNGEE. This CDR3 comprises 16 residues. The chain's CDR3 is CASSVVASGNTGELFF. The CDR3 coding sequence is TGTGCCAGCAGCGTAGTGGCTAGCGGGAACACCGGGGAGCTGTTTTTT.

The chain combines TRBV9 with TRBJ2-2; TRBD1 matches at 11 bases. Per the germline V gene, CDR1 is SGDLS and CDR2 is YYNGEE. CDR3 length equals 16 residues. V lost 4 bases and J lost 4; bases outside the gene matches: 6. Here the CDR3 reads CASSHTGTGGTGELFF. As DNA, the CDR3 is TGTGCCAGCAGCCACACCGGGACAGGGGGCACCGGGGAGCTGTTTTTT.

This clone has just one count. The rearrangement uses TRBV18 and TRBJ1-3, with 10 bases that match TRBD1. The trim removed 1 base at V and 1 base at J, leaving 10 bases unmatched. This CDR3 is built from 19 residues. Germline V CDR1 and CDR2: KGHSH, LQKENI. The CDR3 loop reads CASSPLGTGAPRSGNTIYF. For the CDR3, the DNA is TGTGCCAGCTCACCACTCGGGACAGGGGCCCCGAGGTCTGGAAACACCATATATTTT.

This rearrangement joins TRBV28 to TRBJ1-4; a weak D match, TRBD1 (5 bases). Per germline, CDR1 MDHEN and CDR2 SYDVKM. The V gene lost 4 bases and the J gene lost 5 bases, with 14 bases spanning the gap. The CDR3 has 15 residues. The CDR3 sequence is CASSSLQGGNEKLFF. As DNA, the CDR3 is TGTGCCAGCAGTTCTCTGCAGGGAGGGAATGAAAAACTGTTTTTT. Based on the CDR3 plus reference TRBV28 and TRBJ1-4, the full variable domain is DVKVTQSSRYLVKRTGEKVFLECVQDMDHENMFWYRQDPGLGLRLIYFSYDVKMKEKGDIPEGYSVSREKKERFSLILESASTNQTSMYLCASSSLQGGNEKLFFGSGTQLSVL.

This chain connects TRBV27 to TRBJ2-1, with 10 bases matching TRBD2. This CDR3 comprises 17 residues. V trimming: 5 bases; J trimming: 0 bases; junction bases outside the gene matches: 7. CDR1 MNHEY and CDR2 SMNVEV come from the germline V gene (reference sequence). The CDR3 DNA reads as TGTGCCAGCAGTCGATGGCCTAGCGGGAGCTCCTACAATGAGCAGTTCTTC. It is translated as CASSRWPSGSSYNEQFF.

V usage is TRBV7-9 and J usage is TRBJ2-4; 7 bases are shared with TRBD2. From germline, CDR1 is SEHNR and CDR2 FQNEAQ (reference sequence). Germline trimming cut 1 base from V and 3 bases from J; bases unmatched to any gene: 6. The CDR3 covers 16 residues. DNA of the CDR3: TGTGCCAGCAGCTTAGGGGCGGGAGAGGGCAAAAACATTCAGTACTTC. Protein sequence: CASSLGAGEGKNIQYF.

The V gene is TRBV28, the J gene TRBJ2-1; the match to TRBD1 covers 10 bases. J gave up 4 bases and V 8 bases, and 11 bases lay outside the gene matches. Germline CDR1 reads MDHEN; CDR2 reads SYDVKM. The CDR3 spans 16 residues. Here the CDR3 DNA reads TGTGCCAGCGCCCCCTCGGACAGGGGGAGATACAATGAGCAGTTCTTC. It yields the protein CASAPSDRGRYNEQFF.

The chain is built from TRBV9 and TRBJ2-7; D is uncertain. Germline CDR1 and CDR2: SGDLS and YYNGEE. This CDR3 contains 14 residues. Trimming pared 2 bases from V and 0 bases from J, leaving 9 bases between. The CDR3 DNA reads as TGTGCCAGCAGCGTTGCTGCGAGCTCCTACGAGCAGTACTTC. This translates into CASSVAASSYEQYF.

V and J are TRBV15 and TRBJ1-5, with D hard to call. CDR3 length: 14 amino acids. The germline gives CDR1 LNHNV, CDR2 YYDKDF (reference sequence). Trimming left V 3 bases short and J 0 bases short, with 6 bases between. In nucleotides, the CDR3 is TGTGCCACCAGCAGTGCGAGTAGCAATCAGCCCCAGCATTTT. Amino acid sequence: CATSSASSNQPQHF.

V usage is TRBV5-8 and J usage is TRBJ1-2; maybe TRBD1 (5 bases). Per germline, CDR1 SGHTS and CDR2 YDEGEE. V was pared by 4 bases and J by 4 bases, with 20 bases between. CDR3 size: 16 residues. CDR3 sequence reads: CASSPRTGGTVYGYTF. CDR3 DNA: TGTGCCAGCAGCCCCCGAACGGGAGGGACGGTCTATGGCTACACCTTC.

V usage is TRBV19 and J usage is TRBJ2-1, with a possible D match to TRBD2 (8 bases). The germline V gene has CDR1 LNHDA and CDR2 SQIVND (reference sequence). V lost 7 bases and J 7 bases, leaving 32 bases between the germline ends. The CDR3 loop spans 19 amino acids. In DNA form, the CDR3 reads TGTGCCAGTACCGGCTCCCACAGGGGTCTAGGCGGGGGGAAGAATGAGCAGTTCTTC. Encoded protein: CASTGSHRGLGGGKNEQFF.

V and J are TRBV28 and TRBJ1-2; D is unresolved. Trimming took off 6 bases at V and 3 bases at J, with 14 bases between the two ends. The germline V gene encodes CDR1 MDHEN and CDR2 SYDVKM. CDR3 length: 14 amino acids. The CDR3, as DNA: TGTGCCAGCAGCCCCGTGGGCTCTGACTATGGCTACACCTTC. Its translation: CASSPVGSDYGYTF.

The V and J genes are TRBV18 and TRBJ2-7, with 9 positions matching TRBD1. CDR1 KGHSH and CDR2 LQKENI come from the germline V gene. V dropped 3 bases and J dropped 3; count of bases not matched to a gene: 9. This CDR3 region has 16 residues. The CDR3: CASSPRTGEAFYEQYF. The DNA for the CDR3 is TGTGCCAGCTCACCTCGGACAGGGGAAGCATTCTACGAGCAGTACTTC.

The chain combines TRBV10-3 with TRBJ2-2; TRBD2 aligns across 9 bases. The V segment lost 7 bases and the J segment 4 bases; nucleotides outside the gene matches: 7. Germline V gene lookup returns CDR1 ENHRY and CDR2 SYGVKD. This CDR3 contains 15 residues. The CDR3 DNA is TGTGCCATCAAATCTGAACTAGCGGGCACCGGGGAGCTGTTTTTT. It codes for CAIKSELAGTGELFF.

V usage is TRBV18 and J usage is TRBJ1-5, with TRBD1 identical over 7 bases. CDR3 length equals 17 residues. The germline CDR1 and CDR2 sequences are KGHSH and LQKENI. Losses at the gene ends were 6 bases for V and 0 bases for J; bases not matched to a gene: 11. CDR3: CASSLGQAGDSNQPQHF. Here the CDR3 DNA reads TGTGCCAGCTCGCTCGGACAGGCCGGGGATAGCAATCAGCCCCAGCATTTT.

V is TRBV10-3 and J is TRBJ2-1; 8 nucleotides match TRBD2. CDR1 ENHRY and CDR2 SYGVKD come from the germline V gene. This CDR3 contains 17 residues. Germline trimming cut 2 bases from V and 8 bases from J; bases unmatched to any gene: 14. The CDR3 protein is CAISEPRSGRTGYEQFF. The CDR3 DNA sequence: TGTGCCATCAGTGAGCCCCGGAGCGGGAGAACCGGGTATGAGCAGTTCTTC.

The chain joins TRBV7-9 to TRBJ2-1, with TRBD2 as a possible D gene (6 bases). In germline, CDR1 is SEHNR, CDR2 FQNEAQ (reference sequence). This CDR3 comprises 12 residues. V was pared by 3 bases and J by 8 bases, with 8 bases between. The CDR3 nucleotides read TGTGCCAGCAGCTTCGGAGGGGATGAGCAGTTCTTC. This encodes CASSFGGDEQFF. Complete variable domain (other parts from reference TRBV7-9 and TRBJ2-1): DTGVSQNPRHKITKRGQNVTFRCDPISEHNRLYWYRQTLGQGPEFLTYFQNEAQLEKSRLLSDRFSAERPKGSFSTLEIQRTEQGDSAMYLCASSFGGDEQFFGPGTRLTVL.

The chain is built from TRBV2 and TRBJ2-7, with 7 bases lining up with TRBD1. The V segment lost 2 bases and the J segment 4 bases; nucleotides outside the gene matches: 5. The CDR3 extends over 14 amino acids. The germline CDR1 and CDR2 sequences are SNHLY and FYNNEI. In DNA form, the CDR3 reads TGTGCCAGCAGTGAAAACAGGGGCGAGTACGAGCAGTACTTC. Translating gives CASSENRGEYEQYF.

The chain is built from TRBV25-1 and TRBJ2-7; 8 nucleotides match TRBD2. Per germline, CDR1 MGHDK and CDR2 SYGVNS. The CDR3 consists of 12 residues. With V trimmed by 7 bases and J by 6 bases, 5 bases remained unmatched. The CDR3 nucleotides read TGTGCCAGCACCCCGGGGGGGCTCGAGCAGTACTTC. This codes for CASTPGGLEQYF.

This clone has a handful of counts. The chain joins TRBV4-1 to TRBJ1-6; the match to TRBD1 covers 10 bases. CDR1 is MGHRA and CDR2 is YSYEKL in the germline V gene. The V and J ends lost 3 bases and 10 bases, in that order; junction bases with no gene match: 0. The CDR3 has 13 amino acids. CDR3 loop: CASSQDRGSPLHF. The CDR3 DNA reads as TGCGCCAGCAGCCAGGACAGGGGGTCACCCCTCCACTTT.